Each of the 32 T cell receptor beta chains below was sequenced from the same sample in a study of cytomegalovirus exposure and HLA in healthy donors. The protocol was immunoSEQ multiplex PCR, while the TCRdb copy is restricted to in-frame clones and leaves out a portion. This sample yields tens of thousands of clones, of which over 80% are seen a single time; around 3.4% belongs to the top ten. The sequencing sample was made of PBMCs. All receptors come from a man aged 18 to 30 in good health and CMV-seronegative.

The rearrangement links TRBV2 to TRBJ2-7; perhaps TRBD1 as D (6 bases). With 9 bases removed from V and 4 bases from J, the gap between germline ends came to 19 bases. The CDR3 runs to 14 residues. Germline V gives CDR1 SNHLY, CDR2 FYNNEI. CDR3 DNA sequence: TGTGCCAGGGGTGCCGGGACAAAAATTTACGAGCAGTACTTC. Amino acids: CARGAGTKIYEQYF.

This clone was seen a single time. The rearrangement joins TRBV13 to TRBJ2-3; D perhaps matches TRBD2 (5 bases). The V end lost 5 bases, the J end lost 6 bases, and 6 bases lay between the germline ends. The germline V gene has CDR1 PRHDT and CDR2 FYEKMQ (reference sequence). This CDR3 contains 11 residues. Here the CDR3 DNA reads TGTGCCAGCAGCCCGGGGGATACGCAGTATTTT. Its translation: CASSPGDTQYF. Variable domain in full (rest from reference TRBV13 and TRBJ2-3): AAGVIQSPRHLIKEKRETATLKCYPIPRHDTVYWYQQGPGQDPQFLISFYEKMQSDKGSIPDRFSAQQFSDYHSELNMSSLELGDSALYFCASSPGDTQYFGPGTRLTVL.

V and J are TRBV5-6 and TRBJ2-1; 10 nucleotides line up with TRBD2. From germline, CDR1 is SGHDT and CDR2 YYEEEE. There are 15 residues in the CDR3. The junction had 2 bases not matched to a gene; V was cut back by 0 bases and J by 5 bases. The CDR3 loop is CASSLGAGGHNEQFF. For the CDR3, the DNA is TGTGCCAGCAGCTTGGGAGCGGGAGGGCACAATGAGCAGTTCTTC.

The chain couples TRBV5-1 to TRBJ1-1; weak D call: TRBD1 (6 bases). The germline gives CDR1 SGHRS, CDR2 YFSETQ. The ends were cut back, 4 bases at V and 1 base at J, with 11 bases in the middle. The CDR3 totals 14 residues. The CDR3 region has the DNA TGCGCCAGCAGCCCCGGGACACCGAACACTGAAGCTTTCTTT. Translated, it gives CASSPGTPNTEAFF.

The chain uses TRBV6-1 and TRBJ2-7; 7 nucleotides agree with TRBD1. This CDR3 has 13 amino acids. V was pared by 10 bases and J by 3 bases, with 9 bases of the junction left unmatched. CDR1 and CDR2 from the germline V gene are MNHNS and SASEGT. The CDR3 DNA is TGTGCCACCGTTTGGGACAGATACTACGAGCAGTACTTC. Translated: CATVWDRYYEQYF.

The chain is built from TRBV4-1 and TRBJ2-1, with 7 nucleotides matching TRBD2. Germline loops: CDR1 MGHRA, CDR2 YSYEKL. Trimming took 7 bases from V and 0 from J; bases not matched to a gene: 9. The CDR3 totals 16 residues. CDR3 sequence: CASIPTSENSYNEQFF. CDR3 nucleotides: TGCGCCAGCATACCCACTAGCGAAAACTCCTACAATGAGCAGTTCTTC.

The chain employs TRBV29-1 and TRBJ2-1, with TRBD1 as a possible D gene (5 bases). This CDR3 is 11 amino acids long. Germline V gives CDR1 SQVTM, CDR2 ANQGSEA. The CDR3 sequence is CSSEGAYEQFF. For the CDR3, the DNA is TGCAGTTCCGAAGGGGCCTATGAGCAGTTCTTC.

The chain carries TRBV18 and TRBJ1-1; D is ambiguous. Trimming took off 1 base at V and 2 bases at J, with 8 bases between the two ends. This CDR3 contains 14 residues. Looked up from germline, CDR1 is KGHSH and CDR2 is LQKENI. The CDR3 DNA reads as TGTGCCAGCTCACCACTTATGTCTAACACTGAAGCTTTCTTT. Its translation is CASSPLMSNTEAFF.

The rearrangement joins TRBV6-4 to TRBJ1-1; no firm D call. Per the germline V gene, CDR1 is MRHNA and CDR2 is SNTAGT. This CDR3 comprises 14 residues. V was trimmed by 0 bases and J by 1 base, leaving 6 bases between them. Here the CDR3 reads CASSDSNRNTEAFF. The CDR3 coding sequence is TGTGCCAGCAGTGACTCTAACAGGAACACTGAAGCTTTCTTT.

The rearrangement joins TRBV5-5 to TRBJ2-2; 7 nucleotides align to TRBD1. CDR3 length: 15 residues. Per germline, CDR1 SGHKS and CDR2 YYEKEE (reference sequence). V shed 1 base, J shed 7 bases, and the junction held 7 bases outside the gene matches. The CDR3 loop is CASSLQRGLSGELFF. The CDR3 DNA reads TGTGCCAGCAGCTTGCAGAGGGGGCTGAGCGGGGAGCTGTTTTTT.

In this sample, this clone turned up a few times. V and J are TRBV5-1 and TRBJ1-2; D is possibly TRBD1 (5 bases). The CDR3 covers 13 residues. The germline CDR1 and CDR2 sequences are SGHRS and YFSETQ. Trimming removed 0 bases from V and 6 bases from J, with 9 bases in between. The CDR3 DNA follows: TGCGCCAGCAGCTTGGAGCAGGGCCATGGCTACACCTTC. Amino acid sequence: CASSLEQGHGYTF.

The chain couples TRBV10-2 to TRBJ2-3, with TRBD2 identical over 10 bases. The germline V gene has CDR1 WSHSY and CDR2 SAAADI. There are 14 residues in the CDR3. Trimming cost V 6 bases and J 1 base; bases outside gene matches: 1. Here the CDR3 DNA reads TGCGCCAGCAGGGGGACTAGCGGCACAGATACGCAGTATTTT. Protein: CASRGTSGTDTQYF.

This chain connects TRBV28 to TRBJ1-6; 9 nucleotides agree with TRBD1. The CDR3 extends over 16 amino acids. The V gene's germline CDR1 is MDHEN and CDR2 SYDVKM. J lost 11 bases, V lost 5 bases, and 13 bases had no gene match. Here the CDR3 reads CASSLTPGQGITPLHF. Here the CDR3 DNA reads TGTGCCAGCAGTCTCACCCCGGGACAGGGTATTACACCCCTCCACTTT.

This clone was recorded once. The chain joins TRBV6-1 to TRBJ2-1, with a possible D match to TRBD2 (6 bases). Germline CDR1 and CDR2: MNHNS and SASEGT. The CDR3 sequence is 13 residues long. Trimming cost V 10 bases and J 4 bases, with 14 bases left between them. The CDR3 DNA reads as TGTGCCACCGAACCTGGGACTTACAATGAGCAGTTCTTC. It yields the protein CATEPGTYNEQFF.

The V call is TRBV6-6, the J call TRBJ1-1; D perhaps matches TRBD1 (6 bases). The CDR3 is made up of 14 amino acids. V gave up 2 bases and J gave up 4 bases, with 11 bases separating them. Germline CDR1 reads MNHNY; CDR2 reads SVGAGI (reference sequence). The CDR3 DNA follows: TGTGCCAGCAGTTACACAGGGATGGGCACTGAAGCTTTCTTT. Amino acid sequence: CASSYTGMGTEAFF.

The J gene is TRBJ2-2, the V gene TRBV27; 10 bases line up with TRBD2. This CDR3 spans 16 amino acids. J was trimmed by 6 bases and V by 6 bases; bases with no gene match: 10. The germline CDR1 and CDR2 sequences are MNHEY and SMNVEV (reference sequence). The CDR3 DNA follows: TGTGCCAGCAGGCGCACTAGCGGGAATAGTGCCGGGGAGCTGTTTTTT. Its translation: CASRRTSGNSAGELFF.

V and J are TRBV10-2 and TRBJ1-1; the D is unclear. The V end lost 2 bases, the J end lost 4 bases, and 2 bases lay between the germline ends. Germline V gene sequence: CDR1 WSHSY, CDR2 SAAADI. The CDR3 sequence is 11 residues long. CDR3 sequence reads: CASSELTEAFF. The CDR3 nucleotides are TGCGCCAGCAGTGAGCTCACTGAAGCTTTCTTT.

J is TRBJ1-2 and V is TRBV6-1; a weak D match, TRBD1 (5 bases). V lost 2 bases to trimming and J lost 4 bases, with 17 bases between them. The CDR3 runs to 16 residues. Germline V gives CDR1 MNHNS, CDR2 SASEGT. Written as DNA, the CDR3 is TGTGCCAGCAGTGAACAGGCAGGGACTAATGCCTATGGCTACACCTTC. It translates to CASSEQAGTNAYGYTF.

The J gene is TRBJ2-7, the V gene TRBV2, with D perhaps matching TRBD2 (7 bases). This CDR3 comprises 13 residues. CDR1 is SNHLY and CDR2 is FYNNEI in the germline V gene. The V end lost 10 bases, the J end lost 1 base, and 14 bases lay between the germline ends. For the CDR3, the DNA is TGTGCCACAGGGGAGGGGGGGTCCTACGAGCAGTACTTC. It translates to CATGEGGSYEQYF.

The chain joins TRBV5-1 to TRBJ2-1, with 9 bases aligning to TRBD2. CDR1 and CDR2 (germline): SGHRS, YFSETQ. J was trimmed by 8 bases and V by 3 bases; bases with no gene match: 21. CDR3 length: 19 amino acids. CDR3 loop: CASSSLKILAGTRGDEQFF. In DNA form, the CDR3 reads TGCGCCAGCAGCTCGCTGAAAATCCTAGCGGGAACCCGTGGGGATGAGCAGTTCTTC.

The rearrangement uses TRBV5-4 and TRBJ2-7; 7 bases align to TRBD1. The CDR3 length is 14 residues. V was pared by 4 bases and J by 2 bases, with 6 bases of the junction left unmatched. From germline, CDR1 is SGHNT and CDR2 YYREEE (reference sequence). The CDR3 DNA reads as TGTGCCAGCAGCCGAACAGGGGACGCCTACGAGCAGTACTTC. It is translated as CASSRTGDAYEQYF. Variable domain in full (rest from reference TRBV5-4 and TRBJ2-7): ETGVTQSPTHLIKTRGQQVTLRCSSQSGHNTVSWYQQALGQGPQFIFQYYREEENGRGNFPPRFSGLQFPNYSSELNVNALELDDSALYLCASSRTGDAYEQYFGPGTRLTVT.

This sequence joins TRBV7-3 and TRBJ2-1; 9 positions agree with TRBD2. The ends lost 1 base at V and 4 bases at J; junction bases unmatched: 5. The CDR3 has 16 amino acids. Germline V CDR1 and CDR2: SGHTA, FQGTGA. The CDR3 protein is CASSLKASGTYNEQFF. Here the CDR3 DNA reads TGTGCCAGCAGCTTAAAGGCTAGCGGGACTTACAATGAGCAGTTCTTC.

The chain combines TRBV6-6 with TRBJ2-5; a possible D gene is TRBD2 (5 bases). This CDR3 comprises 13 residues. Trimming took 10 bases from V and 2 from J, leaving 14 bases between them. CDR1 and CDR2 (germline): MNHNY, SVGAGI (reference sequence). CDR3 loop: CATRSAEQETQYF. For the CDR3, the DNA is TGTGCCACCCGCTCAGCGGAGCAAGAGACCCAGTACTTC.

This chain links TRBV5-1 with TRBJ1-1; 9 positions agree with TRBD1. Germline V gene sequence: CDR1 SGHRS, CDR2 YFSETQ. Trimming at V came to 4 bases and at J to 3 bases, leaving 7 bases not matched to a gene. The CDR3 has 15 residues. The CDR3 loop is CASSNYRGLDTEAFF. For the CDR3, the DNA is TGCGCCAGCAGCAACTACAGGGGGCTGGACACTGAAGCTTTCTTT.

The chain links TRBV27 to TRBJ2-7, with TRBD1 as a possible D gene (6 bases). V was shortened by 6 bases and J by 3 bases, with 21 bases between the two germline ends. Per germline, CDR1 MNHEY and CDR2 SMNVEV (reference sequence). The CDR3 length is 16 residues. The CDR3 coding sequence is TGTGCCAGCAGACGTCAGACAGGACAAGGGAACTACGAGCAGTACTTC. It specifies CASRRQTGQGNYEQYF.

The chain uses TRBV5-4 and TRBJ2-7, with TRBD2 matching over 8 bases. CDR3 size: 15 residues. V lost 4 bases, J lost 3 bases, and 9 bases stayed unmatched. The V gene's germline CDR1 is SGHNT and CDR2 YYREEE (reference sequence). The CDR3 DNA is TGTGCCAGCAGCCGAAGCGGGGGTTCATACTACGAGCAGTACTTC. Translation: CASSRSGGSYYEQYF.

CDR3 in DNA: TGTGCCAGCAGTTTATCCTGGACTGAAACTTGGCGCGGCTACACCTTC. Translating gives CASSLSWTETWRGYTF. The rearrangement uses TRBV27 and TRBJ1-2; unclear D gene. Between the trimmed V and J ends, which lost 0 bases and 8 bases, there was a span of 19 bases. Germline loops: CDR1 MNHEY, CDR2 SMNVEV (reference sequence). The CDR3 has 16 amino acids.

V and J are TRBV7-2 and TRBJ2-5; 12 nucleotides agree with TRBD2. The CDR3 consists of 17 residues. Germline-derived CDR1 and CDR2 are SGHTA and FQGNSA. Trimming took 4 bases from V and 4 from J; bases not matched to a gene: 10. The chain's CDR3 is CASSSTWLAGGRETQYF. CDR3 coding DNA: TGTGCCAGCAGCTCCACGTGGCTAGCGGGAGGGAGAGAGACCCAGTACTTC.

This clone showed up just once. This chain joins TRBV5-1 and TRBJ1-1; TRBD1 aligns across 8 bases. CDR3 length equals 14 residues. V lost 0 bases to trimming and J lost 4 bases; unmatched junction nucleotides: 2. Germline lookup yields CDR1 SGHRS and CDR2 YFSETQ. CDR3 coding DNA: TGCGCCAGCAGCTTGGCGACAGGGGTCACTGAAGCTTTCTTT. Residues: CASSLATGVTEAFF.

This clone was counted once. CDR3 sequence: CASSYGAGEAKNIQYF. The CDR3, as DNA: TGTGCCAGCAGTTACGGGGCGGGGGAGGCCAAAAACATTCAGTACTTC. This chain joins TRBV6-5 and TRBJ2-4; TRBD2 matches at 7 bases. With V trimmed by 2 bases and J by 1 base, 5 bases remained unmatched. Germline assignment: CDR1 MNHEY and CDR2 SVGAGI. The CDR3 has 16 amino acids.

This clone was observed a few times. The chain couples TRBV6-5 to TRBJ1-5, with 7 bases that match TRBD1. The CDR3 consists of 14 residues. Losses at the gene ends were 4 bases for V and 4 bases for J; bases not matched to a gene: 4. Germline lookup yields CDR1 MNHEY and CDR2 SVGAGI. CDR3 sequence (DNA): TGTGCCAGCAGTTTCGGCAGGGGGAATCAGCCCCAGCATTTT. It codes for CASSFGRGNQPQHF.

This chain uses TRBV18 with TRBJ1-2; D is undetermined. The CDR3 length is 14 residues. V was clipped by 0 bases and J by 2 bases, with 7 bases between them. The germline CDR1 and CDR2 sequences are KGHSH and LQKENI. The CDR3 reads CASSPPGSNYGYTF. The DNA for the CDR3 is TGTGCCAGCTCACCACCGGGCTCCAACTATGGCTACACCTTC.